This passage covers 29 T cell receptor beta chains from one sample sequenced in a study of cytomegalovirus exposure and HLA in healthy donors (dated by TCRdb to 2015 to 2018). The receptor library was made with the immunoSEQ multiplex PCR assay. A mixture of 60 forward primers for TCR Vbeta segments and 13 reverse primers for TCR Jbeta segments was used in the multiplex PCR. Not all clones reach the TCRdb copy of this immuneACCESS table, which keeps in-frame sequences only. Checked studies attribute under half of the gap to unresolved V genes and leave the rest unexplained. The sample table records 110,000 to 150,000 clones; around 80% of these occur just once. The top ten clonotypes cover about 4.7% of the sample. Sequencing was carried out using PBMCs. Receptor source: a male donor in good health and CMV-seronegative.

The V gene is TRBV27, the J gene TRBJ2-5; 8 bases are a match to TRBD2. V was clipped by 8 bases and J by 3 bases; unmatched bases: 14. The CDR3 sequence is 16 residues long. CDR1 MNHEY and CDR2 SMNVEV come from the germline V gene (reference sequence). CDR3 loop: CASSHGGGRGEETQYF. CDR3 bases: TGTGCCAGCTCCCACGGGGGGGGCCGAGGAGAAGAGACCCAGTACTTC.

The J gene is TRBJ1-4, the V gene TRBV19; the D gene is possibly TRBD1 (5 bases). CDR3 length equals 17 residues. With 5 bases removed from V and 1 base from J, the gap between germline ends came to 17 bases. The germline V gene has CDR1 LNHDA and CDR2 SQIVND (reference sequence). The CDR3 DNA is TGTGCCAGTAGTCACCCTCGGGGGAAGGAAACTAATGAAAAACTGTTTTTT. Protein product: CASSHPRGKETNEKLFF.

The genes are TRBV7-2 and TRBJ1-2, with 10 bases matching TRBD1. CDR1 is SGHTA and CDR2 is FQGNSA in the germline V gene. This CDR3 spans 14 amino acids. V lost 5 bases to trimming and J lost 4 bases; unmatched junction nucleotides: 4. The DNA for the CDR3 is TGTGCCAGCAGCCAGACAGGGGGCGGCTATGGCTACACCTTC. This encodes CASSQTGGGYGYTF.

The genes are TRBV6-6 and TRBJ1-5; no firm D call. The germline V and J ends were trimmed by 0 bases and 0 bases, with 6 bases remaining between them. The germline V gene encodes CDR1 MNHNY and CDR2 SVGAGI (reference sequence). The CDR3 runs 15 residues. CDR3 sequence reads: CASSYSPDSNQPQHF. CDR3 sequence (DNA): TGTGCCAGCAGTTACTCGCCAGATAGCAATCAGCCCCAGCATTTT.

Here the CDR3 reads CASSSVNSNYGYTF. The CDR3, as DNA: TGTGCCAGCAGCTCCGTGAACTCTAACTATGGCTACACCTTC. This rearrangement joins TRBV5-4 to TRBJ1-2; D remains ambiguous. The CDR3 extends over 14 amino acids. Germline-derived CDR1 and CDR2 are SGHNT and YYREEE (reference sequence). Trimming took 3 bases from V and 0 from J, leaving 9 bases between them.

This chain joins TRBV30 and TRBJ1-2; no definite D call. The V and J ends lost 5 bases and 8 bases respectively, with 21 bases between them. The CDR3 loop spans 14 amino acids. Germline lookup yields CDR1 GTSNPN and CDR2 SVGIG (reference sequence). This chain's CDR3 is CAWVLTSGASGYTF. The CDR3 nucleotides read TGTGCCTGGGTCCTGACGTCGGGAGCAAGCGGCTACACCTTC.

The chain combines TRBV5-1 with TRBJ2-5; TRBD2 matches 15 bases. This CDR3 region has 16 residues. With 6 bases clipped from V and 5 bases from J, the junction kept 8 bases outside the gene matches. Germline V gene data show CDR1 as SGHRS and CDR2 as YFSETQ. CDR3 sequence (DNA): TGCGCCAGCATCCGGGGGACTAGCGGGGGGTCTGAGACCCAGTACTTC. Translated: CASIRGTSGGSETQYF.

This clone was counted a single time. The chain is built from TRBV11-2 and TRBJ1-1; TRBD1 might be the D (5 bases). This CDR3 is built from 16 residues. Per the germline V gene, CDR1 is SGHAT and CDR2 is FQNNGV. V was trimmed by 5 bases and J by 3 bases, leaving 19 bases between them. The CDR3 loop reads CASSVPQQGMDTEAFF. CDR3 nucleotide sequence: TGTGCCAGCAGCGTCCCCCAGCAGGGAATGGACACTGAAGCTTTCTTT.

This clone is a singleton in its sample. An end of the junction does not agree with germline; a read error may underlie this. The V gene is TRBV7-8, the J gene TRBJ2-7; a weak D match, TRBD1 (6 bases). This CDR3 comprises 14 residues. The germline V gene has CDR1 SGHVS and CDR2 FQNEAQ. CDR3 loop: CASSAYRETYKQYF. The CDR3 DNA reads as TGTGCCAGCAGCGCCTACAGGGAGACCTACAAGCAGTACTTC.

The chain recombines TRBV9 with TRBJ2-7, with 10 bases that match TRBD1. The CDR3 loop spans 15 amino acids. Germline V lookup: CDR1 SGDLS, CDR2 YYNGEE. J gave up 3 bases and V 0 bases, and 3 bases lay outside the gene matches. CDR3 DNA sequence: TGTGCCAGCAGCGTAGGTGGGACAGGGGTCTACGAGCAGTACTTC. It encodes CASSVGGTGVYEQYF. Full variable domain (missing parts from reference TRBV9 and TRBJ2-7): DSGVTQTPKHLITATGQRVTLRCSPRSGDLSVYWYQQSLDQGLQFLIQYYNGEERAKGNILERFSAQQFPDLHSELNLSSLELGDSALYFCASSVGGTGVYEQYFGPGTRLTVT.

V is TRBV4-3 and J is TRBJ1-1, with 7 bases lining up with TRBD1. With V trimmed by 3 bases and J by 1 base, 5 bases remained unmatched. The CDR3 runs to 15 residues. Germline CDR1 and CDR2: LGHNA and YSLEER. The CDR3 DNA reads TGCGCCAGCAGCCACACCGGGACAGAGAACACTGAAGCTTTCTTT. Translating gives CASSHTGTENTEAFF.

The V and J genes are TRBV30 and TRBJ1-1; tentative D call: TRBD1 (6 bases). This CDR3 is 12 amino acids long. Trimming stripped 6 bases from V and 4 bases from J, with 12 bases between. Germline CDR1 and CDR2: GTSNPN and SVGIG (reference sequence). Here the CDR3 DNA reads TGTGCCTGCTCCACAGGGAGCACTGAAGCTTTCTTT. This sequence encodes CACSTGSTEAFF.

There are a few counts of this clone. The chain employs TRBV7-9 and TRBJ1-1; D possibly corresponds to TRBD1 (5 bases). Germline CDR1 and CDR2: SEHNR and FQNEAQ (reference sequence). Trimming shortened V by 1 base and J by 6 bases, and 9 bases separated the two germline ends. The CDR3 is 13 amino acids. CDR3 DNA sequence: TGTGCCAGCAGCTTAGGAGGGGAGGCTGAAGCTTTCTTT. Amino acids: CASSLGGEAEAFF.

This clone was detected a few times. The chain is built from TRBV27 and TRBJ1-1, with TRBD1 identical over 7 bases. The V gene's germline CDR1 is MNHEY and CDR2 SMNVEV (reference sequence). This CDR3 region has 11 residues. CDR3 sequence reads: CVQGVNTEAFF. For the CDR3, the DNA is TGTGTTCAGGGGGTGAACACTGAAGCTTTCTTT.

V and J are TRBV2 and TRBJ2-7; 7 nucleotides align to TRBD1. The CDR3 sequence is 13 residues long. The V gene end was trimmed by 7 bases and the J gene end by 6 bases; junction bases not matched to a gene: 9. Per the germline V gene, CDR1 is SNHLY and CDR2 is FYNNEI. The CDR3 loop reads CASTNRQGGEQYF. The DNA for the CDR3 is TGTGCCAGCACCAATAGACAGGGTGGCGAGCAGTACTTC.

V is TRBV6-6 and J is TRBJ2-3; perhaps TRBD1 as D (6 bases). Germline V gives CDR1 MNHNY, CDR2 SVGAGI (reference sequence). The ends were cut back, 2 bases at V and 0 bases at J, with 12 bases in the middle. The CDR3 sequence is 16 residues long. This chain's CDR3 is CASSYGTPQSTDTQYF. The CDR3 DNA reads TGTGCCAGCAGTTACGGGACACCACAAAGCACAGATACGCAGTATTTT.

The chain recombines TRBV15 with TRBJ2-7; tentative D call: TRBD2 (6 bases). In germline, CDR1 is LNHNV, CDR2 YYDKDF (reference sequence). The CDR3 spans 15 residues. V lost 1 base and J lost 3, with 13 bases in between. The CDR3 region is CATSRGSGLFYEQYF. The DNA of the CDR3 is TGTGCCACCAGCAGAGGATCGGGACTGTTCTACGAGCAGTACTTC.

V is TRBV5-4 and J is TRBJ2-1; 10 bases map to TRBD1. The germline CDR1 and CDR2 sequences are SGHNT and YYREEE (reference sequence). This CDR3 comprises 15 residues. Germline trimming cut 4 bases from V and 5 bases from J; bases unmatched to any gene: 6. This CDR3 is CASSPGQGPDNEQFF. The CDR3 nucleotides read TGTGCCAGCAGCCCGGGACAGGGGCCTGACAATGAGCAGTTCTTC.

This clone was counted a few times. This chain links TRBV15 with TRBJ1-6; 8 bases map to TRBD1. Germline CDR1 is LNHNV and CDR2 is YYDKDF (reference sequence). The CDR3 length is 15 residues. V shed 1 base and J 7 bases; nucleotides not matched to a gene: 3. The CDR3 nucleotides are TGTGCCACCAGCAGAGGACAGGGGCAGAATTCACCCCTCCACTTT. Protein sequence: CATSRGQGQNSPLHF. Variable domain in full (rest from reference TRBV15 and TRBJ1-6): DAMVIQNPRYQVTQFGKPVTLSCSQTLNHNVMYWYQQKSSQAPKLLFHYYDKDFNNEADTPDNFQSRRPNTSFCFLDIRSPGLGDTAMYLCATSRGQGQNSPLHFGNGTRLTVT.

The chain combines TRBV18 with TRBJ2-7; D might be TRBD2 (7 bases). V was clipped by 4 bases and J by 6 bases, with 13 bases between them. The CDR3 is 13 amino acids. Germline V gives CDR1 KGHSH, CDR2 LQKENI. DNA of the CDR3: TGTGCCAGCTCACTAGAAAGGGGGGGCGAGCAGTACTTC. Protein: CASSLERGGEQYF.

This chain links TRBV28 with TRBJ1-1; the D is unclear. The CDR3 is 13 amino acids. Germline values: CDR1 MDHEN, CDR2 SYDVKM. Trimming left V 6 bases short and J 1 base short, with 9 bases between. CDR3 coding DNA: TGTGCCAGCAGACTGGCAGGGAACACTGAAGCTTTCTTT. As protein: CASRLAGNTEAFF. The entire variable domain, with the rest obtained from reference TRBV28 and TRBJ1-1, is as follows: DVKVTQSSRYLVKRTGEKVFLECVQDMDHENMFWYRQDPGLGLRLIYFSYDVKMKEKGDIPEGYSVSREKKERFSLILESASTNQTSMYLCASRLAGNTEAFFGQGTRLTVV.

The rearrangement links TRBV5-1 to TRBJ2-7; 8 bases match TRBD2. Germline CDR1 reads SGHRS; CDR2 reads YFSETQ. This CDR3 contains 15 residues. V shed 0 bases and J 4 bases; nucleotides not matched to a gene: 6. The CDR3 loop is CASSLETSAIYEQYF. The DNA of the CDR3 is TGCGCCAGCAGCTTGGAGACTAGCGCGATTTACGAGCAGTACTTC.

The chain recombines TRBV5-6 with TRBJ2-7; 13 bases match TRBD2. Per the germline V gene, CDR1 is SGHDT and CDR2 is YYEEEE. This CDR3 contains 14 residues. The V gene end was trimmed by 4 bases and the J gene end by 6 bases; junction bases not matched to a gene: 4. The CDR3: CASSKRLAGGEQYF. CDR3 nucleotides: TGTGCCAGCAGCAAACGACTAGCGGGGGGCGAGCAGTACTTC.

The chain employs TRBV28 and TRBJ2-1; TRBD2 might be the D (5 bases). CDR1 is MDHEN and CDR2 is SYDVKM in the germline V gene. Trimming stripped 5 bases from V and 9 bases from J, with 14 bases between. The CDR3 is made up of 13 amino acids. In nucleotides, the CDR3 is TGTGCCAGCAGTGCCTACGGGGAAAGTGAGCAGTTCTTC. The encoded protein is CASSAYGESEQFF. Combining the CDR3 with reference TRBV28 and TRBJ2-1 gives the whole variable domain DVKVTQSSRYLVKRTGEKVFLECVQDMDHENMFWYRQDPGLGLRLIYFSYDVKMKEKGDIPEGYSVSREKKERFSLILESASTNQTSMYLCASSAYGESEQFFGPGTRLTVL.

CDR3 residues: CASSGLRSSYEQYF. CDR3 DNA sequence: TGTGCCAGCAGCGGCCTCAGAAGCTCCTACGAGCAGTACTTC. V usage is TRBV9 and J usage is TRBJ2-7, with D hard to call. The V end lost 3 bases, the J end lost 0 bases, and 10 bases lay between the germline ends. Germline assignment: CDR1 SGDLS and CDR2 YYNGEE. This CDR3 has 14 amino acids. The whole variable domain, remainder taken from reference TRBV9 and TRBJ2-7, is DSGVTQTPKHLITATGQRVTLRCSPRSGDLSVYWYQQSLDQGLQFLIQYYNGEERAKGNILERFSAQQFPDLHSELNLSSLELGDSALYFCASSGLRSSYEQYFGPGTRLTVT.

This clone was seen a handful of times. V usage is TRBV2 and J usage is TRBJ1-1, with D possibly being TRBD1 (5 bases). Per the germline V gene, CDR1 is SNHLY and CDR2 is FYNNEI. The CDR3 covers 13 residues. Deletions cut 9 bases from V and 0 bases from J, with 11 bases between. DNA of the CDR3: TGTGCCAGTGGGGGGGTAATGAACACTGAAGCTTTCTTT. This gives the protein CASGGVMNTEAFF.

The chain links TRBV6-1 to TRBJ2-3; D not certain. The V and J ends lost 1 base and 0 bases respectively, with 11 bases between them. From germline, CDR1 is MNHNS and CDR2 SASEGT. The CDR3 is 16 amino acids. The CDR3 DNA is TGTGCCAGCAGTGAAGAGGTGACAAAAAGCACAGATACGCAGTATTTT. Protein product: CASSEEVTKSTDTQYF.

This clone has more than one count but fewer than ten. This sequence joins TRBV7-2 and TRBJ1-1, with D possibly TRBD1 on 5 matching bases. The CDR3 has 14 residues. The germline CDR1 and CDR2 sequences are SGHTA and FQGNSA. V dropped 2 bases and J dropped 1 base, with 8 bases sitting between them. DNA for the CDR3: TGTGCCAGCAGCTTACTGGGGGGGAACACTGAAGCTTTCTTT. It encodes CASSLLGGNTEAFF.

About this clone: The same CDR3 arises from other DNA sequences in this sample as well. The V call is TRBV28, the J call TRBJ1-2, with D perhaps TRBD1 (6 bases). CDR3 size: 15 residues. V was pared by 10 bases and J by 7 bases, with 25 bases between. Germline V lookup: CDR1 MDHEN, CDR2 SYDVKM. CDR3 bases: TGTGCCACGGAGGGGGGGGGTGCATCGGCCTTTGGCTACACCTTC. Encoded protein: CATEGGGASAFGYTF.